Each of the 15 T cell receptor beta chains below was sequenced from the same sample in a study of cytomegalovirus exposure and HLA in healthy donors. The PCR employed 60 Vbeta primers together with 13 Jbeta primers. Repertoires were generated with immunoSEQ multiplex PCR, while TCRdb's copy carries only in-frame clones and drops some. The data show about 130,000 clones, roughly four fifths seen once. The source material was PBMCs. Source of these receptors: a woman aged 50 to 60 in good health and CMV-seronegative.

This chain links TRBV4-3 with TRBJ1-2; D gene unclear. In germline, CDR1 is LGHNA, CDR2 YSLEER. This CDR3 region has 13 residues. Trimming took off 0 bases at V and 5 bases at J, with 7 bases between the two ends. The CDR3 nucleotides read TGCGCCAGCAGCCAAGATATAGAGTATGGCTACACCTTC. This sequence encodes CASSQDIEYGYTF.

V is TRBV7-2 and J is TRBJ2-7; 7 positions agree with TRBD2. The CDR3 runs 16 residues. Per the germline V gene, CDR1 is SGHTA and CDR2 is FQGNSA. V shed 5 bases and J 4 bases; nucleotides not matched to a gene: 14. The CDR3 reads CASSVLEWREQYEQYF. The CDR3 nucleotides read TGTGCCAGCAGCGTCCTAGAGTGGCGGGAGCAGTACGAGCAGTACTTC.

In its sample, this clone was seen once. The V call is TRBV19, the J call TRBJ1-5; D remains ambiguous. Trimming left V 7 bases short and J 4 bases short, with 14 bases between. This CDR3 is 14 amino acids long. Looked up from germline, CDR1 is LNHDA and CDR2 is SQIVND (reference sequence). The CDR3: CASTPQVRNQPQHF. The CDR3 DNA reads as TGTGCCAGTACCCCGCAGGTACGTAATCAGCCCCAGCATTTT.

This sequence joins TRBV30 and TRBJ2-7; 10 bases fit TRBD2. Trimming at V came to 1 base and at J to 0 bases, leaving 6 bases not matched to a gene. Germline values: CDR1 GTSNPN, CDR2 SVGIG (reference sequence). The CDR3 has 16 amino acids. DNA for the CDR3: TGTGCCTGGAGTGCCGGGGCTAGCGGGAGCTCCTACGAGCAGTACGTC. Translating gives CAWSAGASGSSYEQYV.

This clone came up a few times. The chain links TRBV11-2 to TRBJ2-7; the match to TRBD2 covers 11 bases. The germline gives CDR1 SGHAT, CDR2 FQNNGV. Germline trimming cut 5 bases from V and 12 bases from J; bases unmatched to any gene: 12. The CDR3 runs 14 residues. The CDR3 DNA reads TGTGCCAGCAGCCCACCGCGACTAGCGGGAAGAAGGTACTTC. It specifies CASSPPRLAGRRYF.

In DNA, the CDR3 is TGTGCCAGCTCACCACAGCAACAGACTACAAACTATGGCTACACCTTC. As protein: CASSPQQQTTNYGYTF. The V gene is TRBV18, the J gene TRBJ1-2; D uncertain. CDR1 is KGHSH, CDR2 LQKENI, per germline. The CDR3 length is 16 residues. The V and J ends lost 1 base and 2 bases respectively, with 14 bases between them.

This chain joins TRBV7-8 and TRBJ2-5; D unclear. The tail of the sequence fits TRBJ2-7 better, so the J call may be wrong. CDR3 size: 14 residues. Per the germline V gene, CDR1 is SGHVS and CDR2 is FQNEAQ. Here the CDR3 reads CASSLRQVDYEQYF. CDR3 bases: TGTGCCAGCAGCTTAAGGCAGGTGGACTACGAGCAGTACTTC.

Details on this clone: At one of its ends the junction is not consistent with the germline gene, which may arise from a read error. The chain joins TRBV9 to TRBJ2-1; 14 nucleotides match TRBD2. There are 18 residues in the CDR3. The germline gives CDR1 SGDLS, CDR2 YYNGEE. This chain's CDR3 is CASSPRTSGRPVDNEQIF. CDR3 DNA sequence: TGTGCCAGCAGCCCGAGGACTAGCGGGAGGCCGGTCGACAATGAGCAGATCTTC.

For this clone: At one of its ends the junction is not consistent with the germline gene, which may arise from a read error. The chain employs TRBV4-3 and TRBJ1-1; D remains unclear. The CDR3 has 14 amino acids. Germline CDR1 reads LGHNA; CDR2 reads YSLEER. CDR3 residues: CASSQVQPNPEAFF. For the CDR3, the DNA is TGCGCCAGCAGCCAAGTACAGCCGAACCCTGAAGCTTTCTTT.

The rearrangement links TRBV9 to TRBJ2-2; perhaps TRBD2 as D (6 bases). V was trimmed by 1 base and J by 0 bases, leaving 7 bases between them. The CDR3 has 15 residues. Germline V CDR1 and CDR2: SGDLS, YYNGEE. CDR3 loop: CASSVSGANTGELFF. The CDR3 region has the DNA TGTGCCAGCAGCGTATCGGGGGCGAACACCGGGGAGCTGTTTTTT.

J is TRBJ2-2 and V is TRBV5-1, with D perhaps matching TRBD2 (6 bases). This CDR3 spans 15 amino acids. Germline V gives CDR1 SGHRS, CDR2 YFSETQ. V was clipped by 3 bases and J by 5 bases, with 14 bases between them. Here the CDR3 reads CASSWRDGTTGELFF. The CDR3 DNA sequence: TGCGCCAGCAGCTGGCGGGACGGGACGACCGGGGAGCTGTTTTTT.

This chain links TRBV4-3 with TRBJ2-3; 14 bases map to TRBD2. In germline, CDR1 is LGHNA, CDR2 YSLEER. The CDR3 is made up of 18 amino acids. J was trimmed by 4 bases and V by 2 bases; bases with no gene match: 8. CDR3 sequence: CASSQRGLAGVGPDTQYF. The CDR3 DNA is TGCGCCAGCAGCCAACGGGGACTAGCGGGAGTGGGCCCAGATACGCAGTATTTT.

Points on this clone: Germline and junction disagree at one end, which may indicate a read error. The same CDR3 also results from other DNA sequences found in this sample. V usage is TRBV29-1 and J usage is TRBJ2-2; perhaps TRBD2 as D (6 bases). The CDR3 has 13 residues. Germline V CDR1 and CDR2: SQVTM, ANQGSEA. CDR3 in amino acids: CSVVRELNGELFF. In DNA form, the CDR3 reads TGCAGCGTTGTACGGGAGCTGAACGGGGAGCTGTTCTTT.

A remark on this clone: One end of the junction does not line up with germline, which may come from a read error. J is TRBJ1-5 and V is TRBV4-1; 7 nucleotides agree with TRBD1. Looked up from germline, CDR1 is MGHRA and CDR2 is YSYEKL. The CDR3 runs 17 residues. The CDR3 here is CASSQDPDRKSNQPQNF. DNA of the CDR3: TGCGCCAGCAGCCAAGATCCGGACAGGAAGAGCAATCAGCCCCAGAATTTT.

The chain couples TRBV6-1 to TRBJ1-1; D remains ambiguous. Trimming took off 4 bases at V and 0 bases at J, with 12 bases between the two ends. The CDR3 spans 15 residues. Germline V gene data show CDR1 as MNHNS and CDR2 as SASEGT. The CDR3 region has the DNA TGTGCCAGCAGTGCTCTGACAACTTTGAACACTGAAGCTTTCTTT. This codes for CASSALTTLNTEAFF.